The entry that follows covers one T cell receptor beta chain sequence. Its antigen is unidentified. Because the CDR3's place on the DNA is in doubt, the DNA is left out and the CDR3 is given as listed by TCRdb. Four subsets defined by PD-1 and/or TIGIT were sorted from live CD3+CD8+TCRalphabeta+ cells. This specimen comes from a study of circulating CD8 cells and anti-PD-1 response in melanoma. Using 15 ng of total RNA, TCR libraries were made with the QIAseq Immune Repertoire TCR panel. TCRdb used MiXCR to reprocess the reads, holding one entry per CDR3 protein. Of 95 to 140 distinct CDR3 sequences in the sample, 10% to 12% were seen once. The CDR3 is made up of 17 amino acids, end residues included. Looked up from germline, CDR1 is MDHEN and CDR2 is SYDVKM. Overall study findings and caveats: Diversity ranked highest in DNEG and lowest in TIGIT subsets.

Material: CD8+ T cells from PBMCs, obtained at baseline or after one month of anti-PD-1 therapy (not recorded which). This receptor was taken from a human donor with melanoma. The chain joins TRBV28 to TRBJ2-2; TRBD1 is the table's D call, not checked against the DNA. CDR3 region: CASSLFGSGANTGELVF.